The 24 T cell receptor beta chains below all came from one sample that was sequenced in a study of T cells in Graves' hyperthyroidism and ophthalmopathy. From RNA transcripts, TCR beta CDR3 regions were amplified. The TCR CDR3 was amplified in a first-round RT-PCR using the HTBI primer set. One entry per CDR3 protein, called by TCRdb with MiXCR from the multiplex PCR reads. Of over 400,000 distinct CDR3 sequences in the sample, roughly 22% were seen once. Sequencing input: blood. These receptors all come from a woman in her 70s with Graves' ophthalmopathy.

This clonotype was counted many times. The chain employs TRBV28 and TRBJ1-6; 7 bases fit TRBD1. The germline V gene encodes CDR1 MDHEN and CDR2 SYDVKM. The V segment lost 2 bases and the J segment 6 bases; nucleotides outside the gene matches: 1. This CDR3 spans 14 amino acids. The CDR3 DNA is TGTGCCAGCAGTTTAAGGGGGCTTAATTCACCCCTCCACTTT. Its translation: CASSLRGLNSPLHF.

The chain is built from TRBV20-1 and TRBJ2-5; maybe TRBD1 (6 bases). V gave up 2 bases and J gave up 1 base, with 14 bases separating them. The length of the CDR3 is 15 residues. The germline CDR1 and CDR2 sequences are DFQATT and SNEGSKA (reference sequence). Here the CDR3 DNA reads TGCAGTGCTAGAATGGGGGCGGGTAGCCAAGAGACCCAGTACTTC. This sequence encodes CSARMGAGSQETQYF.

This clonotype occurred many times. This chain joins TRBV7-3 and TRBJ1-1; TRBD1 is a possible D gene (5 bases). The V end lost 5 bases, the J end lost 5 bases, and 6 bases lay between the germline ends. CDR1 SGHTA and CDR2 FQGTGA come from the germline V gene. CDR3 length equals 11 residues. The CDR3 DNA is TGTGCCAGCAGCGGGGGGACTGAAGCTTTCTTT. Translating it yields CASSGGTEAFF.

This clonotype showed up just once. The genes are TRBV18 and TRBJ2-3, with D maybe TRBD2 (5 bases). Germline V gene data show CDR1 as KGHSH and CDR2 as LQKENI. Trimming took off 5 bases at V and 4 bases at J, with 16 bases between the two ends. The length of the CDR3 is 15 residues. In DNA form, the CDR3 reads TGTGCCAGCTCATTCGCGGGTGATGAAGCAGATACGCAGTATTTT. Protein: CASSFAGDEADTQYF.

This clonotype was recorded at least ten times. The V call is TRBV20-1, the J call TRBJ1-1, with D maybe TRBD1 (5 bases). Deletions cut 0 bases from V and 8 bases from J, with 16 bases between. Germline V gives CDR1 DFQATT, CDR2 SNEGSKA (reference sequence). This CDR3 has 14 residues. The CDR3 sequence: CSARDRRRTREAFF. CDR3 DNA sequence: TGCAGTGCTAGAGACCGACGAAGGACAAGAGAAGCTTTCTTT.

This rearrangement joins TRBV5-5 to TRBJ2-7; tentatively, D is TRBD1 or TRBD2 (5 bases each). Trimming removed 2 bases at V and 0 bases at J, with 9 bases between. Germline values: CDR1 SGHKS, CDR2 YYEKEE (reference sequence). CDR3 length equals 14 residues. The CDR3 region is CASSFAGTSYEQYF. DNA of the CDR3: TGTGCCAGCAGCTTTGCAGGGACCTCCTACGAGCAGTACTTC.

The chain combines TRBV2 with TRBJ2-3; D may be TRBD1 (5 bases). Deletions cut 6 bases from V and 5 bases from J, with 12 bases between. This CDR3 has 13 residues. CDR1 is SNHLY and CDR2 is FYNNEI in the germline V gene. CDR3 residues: CASSILGVDTQYF. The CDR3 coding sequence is TGTGCCAGCAGCATTTTAGGGGTAGATACGCAGTATTTT.

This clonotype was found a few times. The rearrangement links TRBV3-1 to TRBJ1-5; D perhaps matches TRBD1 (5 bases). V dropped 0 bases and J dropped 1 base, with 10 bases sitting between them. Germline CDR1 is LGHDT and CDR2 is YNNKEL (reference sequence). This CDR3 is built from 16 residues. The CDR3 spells CASSQDGGGSNQPQHF. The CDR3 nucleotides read TGTGCCAGCAGCCAAGATGGGGGAGGGAGCAATCAGCCCCAGCATTTT.

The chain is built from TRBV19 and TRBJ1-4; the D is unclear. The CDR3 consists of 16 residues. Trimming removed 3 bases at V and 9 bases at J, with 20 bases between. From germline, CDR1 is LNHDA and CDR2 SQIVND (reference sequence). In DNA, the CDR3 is TGTGCCAGTAGTATTAGGACGCCGGATCAAGGCAAAAAACTGTTTTTT. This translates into CASSIRTPDQGKKLFF.

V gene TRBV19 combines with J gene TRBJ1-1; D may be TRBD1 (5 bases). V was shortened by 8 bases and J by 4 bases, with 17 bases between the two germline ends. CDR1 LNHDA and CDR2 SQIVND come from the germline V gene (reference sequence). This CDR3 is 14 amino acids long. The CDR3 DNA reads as TGTGCCAGTCAAGGGGCCGGGGGATTCACTGAAGCTTTCTTT. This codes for CASQGAGGFTEAFF.

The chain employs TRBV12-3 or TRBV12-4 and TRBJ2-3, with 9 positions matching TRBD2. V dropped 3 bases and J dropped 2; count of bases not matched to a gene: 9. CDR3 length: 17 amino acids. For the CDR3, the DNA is TGTGCCAGCAGTTTTTGGTCAGGCGGGAGGGCCACAGATACGCAGTATTTT. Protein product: CASSFWSGGRATDTQYF.

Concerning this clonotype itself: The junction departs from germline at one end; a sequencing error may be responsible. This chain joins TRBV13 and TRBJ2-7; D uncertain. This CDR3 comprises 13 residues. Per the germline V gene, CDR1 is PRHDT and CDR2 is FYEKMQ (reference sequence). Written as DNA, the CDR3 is TGTGCCAGCAACTTAAAAGGAGCCTACGAGCAGTACTTC. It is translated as CASNLKGAYEQYF.

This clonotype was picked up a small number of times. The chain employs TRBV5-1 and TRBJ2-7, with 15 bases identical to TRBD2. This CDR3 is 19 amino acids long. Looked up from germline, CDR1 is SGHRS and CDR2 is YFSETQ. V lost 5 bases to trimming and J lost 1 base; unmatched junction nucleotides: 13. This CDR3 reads CASSSSPGLAGGESYEQYF. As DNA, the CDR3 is TGCGCCAGCAGTTCCTCTCCGGGACTAGCGGGAGGAGAATCCTACGAGCAGTACTTC.

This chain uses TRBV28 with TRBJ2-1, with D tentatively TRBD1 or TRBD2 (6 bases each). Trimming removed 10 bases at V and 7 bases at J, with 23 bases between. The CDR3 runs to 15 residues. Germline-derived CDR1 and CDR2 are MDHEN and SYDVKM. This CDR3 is CATSVVGGSTNEQFF. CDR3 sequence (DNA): TGTGCCACCTCCGTGGTGGGGGGCAGCACGAATGAGCAGTTCTTC.

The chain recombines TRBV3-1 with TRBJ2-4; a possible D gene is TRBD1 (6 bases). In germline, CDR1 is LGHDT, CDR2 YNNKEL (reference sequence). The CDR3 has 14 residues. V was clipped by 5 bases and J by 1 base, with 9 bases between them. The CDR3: CASSFDRAKNIQYF. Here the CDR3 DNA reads TGTGCCAGCAGCTTCGACAGGGCCAAAAACATTCAGTACTTC.

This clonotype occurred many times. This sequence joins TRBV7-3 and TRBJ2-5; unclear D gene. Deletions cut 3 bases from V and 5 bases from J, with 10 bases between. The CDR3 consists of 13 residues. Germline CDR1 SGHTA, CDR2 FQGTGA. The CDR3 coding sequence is TGTGCCAGCAGCTTTGGGTCACAGGAGACCCAGTACTTC. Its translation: CASSFGSQETQYF.

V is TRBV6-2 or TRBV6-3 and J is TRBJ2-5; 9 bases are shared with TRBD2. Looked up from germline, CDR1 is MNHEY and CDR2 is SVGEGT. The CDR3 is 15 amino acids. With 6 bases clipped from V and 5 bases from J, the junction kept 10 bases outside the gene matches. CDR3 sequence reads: CASSPSGAPRETQYF. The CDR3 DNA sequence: TGTGCCAGCAGCCCTAGCGGGGCCCCCCGGGAGACCCAGTACTTC.

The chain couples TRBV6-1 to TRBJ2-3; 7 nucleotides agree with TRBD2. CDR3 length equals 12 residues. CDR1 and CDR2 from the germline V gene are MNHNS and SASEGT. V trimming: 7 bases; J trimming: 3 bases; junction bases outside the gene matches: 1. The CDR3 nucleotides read TGTGCCAGCAAAGCGGGAACAGATACGCAGTATTTT. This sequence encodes CASKAGTDTQYF.

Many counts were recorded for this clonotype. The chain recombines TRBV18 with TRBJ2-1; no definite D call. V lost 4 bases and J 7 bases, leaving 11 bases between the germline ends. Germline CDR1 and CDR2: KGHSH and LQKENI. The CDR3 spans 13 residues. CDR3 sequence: CASSLGPQNEQFF. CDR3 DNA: TGTGCCAGCTCACTCGGGCCTCAAAATGAGCAGTTCTTC.

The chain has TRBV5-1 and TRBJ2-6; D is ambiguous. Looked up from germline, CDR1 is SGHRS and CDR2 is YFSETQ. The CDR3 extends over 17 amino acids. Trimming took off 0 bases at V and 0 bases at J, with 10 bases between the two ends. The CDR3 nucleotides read TGCGCCAGCAGCTTGGGACCCCCCGTCTCTGGGGCCAACGTCCTGACTTTC. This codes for CASSLGPPVSGANVLTF.

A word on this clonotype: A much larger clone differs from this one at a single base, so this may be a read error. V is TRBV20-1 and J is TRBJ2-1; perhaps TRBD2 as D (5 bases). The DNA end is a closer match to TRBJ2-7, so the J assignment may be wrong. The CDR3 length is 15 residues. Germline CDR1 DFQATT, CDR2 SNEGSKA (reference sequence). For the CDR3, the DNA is TGCAGTGCTTTGCGGGCGGCGAGCTCCTACAATGAGCAGTACTTC. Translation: CSALRAASSYNEQYF.

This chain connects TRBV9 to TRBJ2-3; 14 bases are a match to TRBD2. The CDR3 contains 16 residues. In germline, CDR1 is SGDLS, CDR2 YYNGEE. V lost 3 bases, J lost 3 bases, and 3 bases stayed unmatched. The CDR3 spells CASSGLAGGPTDTQYF. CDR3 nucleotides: TGTGCCAGCAGCGGACTAGCGGGAGGGCCTACAGATACGCAGTATTTT.

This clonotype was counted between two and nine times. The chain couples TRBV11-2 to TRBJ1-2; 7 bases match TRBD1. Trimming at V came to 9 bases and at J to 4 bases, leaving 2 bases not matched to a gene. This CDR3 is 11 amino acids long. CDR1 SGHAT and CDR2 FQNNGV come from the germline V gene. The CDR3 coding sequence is TGTGCCAGTACAGGGGTCTATGGCTACACCTTC. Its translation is CASTGVYGYTF. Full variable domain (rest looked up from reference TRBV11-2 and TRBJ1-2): EAGVAQSPRYKIIEKRQSVAFWCNPISGHATLYWYQQILGQGPKLLIQFQNNGVVDDSQLPKDRFSAERLKGVDSTLKIQPAKLEDSAVYLCASTGVYGYTFGSGTRLTVV.

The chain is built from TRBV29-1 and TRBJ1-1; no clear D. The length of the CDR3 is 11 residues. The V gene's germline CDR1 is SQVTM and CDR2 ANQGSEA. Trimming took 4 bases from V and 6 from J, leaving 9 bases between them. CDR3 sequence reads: CSVGSGSEAFF. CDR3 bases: TGCAGCGTTGGGTCCGGGTCTGAAGCTTTCTTT. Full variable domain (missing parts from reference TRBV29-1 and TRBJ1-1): SAVISQKPSRDICQRGTSLTIQCQVDSQVTMMFWYRQQPGQSLTLIATANQGSEATYESGFVIDKFPISRPNLTFSTLTVSNMSPEDSSIYLCSVGSGSEAFFGQGTRLTVV.